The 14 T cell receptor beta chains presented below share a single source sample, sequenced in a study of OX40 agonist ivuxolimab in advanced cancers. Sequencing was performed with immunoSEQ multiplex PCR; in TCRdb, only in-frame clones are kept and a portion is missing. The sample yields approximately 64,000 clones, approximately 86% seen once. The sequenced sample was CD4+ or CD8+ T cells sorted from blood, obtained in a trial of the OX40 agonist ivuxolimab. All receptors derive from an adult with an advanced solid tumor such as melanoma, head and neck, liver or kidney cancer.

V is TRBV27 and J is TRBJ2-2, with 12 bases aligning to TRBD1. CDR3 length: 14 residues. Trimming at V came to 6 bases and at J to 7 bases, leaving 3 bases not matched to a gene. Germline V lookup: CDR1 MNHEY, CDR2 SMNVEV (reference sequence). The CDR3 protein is CASRGQGASGELFF. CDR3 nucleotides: TGTGCCAGCAGGGGACAGGGGGCTAGCGGGGAGCTGTTTTTT.

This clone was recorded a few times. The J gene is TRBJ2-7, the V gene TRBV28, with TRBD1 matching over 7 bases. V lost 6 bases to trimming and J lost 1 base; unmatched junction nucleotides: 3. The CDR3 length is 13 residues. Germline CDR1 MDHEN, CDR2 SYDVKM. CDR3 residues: CASRRGQSYEQYF. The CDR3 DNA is TGTGCCAGCAGAAGGGGACAGTCCTACGAGCAGTACTTC.

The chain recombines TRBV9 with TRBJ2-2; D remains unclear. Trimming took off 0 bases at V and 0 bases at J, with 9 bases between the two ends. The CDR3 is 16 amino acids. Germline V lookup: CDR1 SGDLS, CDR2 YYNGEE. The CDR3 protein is CASSVVQPANTGELFF. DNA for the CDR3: TGTGCCAGCAGCGTAGTACAGCCGGCGAACACCGGGGAGCTGTTTTTT.

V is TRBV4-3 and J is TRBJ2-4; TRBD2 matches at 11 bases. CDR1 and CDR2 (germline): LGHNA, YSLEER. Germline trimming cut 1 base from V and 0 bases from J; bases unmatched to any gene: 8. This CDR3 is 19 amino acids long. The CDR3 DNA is TGCGCCAGCAGCCAAGCTAGCGGGAGGTCCACTCTAGCCAAAAACATTCAGTACTTC. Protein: CASSQASGRSTLAKNIQYF.

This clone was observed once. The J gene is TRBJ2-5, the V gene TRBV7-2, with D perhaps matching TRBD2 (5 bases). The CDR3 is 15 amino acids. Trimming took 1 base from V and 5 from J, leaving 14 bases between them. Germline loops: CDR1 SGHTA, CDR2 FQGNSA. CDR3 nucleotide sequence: TGTGCCAGCAGCTTAGTTGAGGGAGAGAGTGAGACCCAGTACTTC. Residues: CASSLVEGESETQYF.

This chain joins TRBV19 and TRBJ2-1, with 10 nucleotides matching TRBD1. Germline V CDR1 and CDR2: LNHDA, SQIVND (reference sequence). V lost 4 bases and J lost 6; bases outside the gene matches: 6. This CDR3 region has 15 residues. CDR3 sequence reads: CASSNPRTGGNEQFF. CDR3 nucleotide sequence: TGTGCCAGTAGTAATCCCAGGACAGGGGGCAATGAGCAGTTCTTC.

In DNA, the CDR3 is TGTGCCAGCAGTTACTCGGACAGGGTAACTGAAAAACTGTTTTTT. Translated, it gives CASSYSDRVTEKLFF. The chain is built from TRBV6-5 and TRBJ1-4, with 8 positions matching TRBD1. CDR3 length equals 15 residues. The germline V gene encodes CDR1 MNHEY and CDR2 SVGAGI. With 0 bases clipped from V and 7 bases from J, the junction kept 4 bases outside the gene matches.

The CDR3 DNA sequence: TGTGCCTGGAGTGAGGGACTTGCCGGGGGGCAGCCCCAGCATTTT. This encodes CAWSEGLAGGQPQHF. The J gene is TRBJ1-5, the V gene TRBV30; D might be TRBD1 (5 bases). The CDR3 loop spans 15 amino acids. The germline V gene encodes CDR1 GTSNPN and CDR2 SVGIG (reference sequence). Deletions cut 1 base from V and 7 bases from J, with 17 bases between.

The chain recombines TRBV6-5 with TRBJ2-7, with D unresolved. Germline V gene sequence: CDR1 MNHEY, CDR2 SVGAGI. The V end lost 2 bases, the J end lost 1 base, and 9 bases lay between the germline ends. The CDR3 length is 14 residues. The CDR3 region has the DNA TGTGCCAGCAGTTACGGTCCCGAGTCCTACGAGCAGTACTTC. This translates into CASSYGPESYEQYF.

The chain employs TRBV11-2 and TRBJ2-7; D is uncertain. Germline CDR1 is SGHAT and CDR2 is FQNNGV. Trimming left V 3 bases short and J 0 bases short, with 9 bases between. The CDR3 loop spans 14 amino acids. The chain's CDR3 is CASSFYLTSYEQYF. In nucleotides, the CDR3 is TGTGCCAGCAGCTTCTACTTAACCTCCTACGAGCAGTACTTC.

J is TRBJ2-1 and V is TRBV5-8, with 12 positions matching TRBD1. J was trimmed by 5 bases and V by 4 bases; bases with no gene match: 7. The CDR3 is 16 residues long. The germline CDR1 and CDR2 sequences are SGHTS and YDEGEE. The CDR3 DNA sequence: TGTGCCAGCAGCCCGTGGGGACAGGGGGCCCACAATGAGCAGTTCTTC. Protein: CASSPWGQGAHNEQFF.

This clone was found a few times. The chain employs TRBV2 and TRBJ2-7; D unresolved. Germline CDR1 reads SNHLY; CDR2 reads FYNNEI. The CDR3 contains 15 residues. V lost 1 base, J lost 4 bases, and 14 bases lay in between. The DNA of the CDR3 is TGTGCCAGCAGTGAAGATTCGCTAGTGTCGTACGAGCAGTACTTC. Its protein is CASSEDSLVSYEQYF. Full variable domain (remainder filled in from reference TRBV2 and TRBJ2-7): EPEVTQTPSHQVTQMGQEVILRCVPISNHLYFYWYRQILGQKVEFLVSFYNNEISEKSEIFDDQFSVERPDGSNFTLKIRSTKLEDSAMYFCASSEDSLVSYEQYFGPGTRLTVT.

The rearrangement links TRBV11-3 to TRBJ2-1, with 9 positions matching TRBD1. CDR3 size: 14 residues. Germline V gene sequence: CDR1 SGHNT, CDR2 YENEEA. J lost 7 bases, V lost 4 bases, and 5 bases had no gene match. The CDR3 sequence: CASSYGTGPNEQFF. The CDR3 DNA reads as TGTGCCAGCAGCTACGGGACAGGGCCGAATGAGCAGTTCTTC. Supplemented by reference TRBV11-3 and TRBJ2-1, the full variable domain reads EAGVVQSPRYKIIEKKQPVAFWCNPISGHNTLYWYLQNLGQGPELLIRYENEEAVDDSQLPKDRFSAERLKGVDSTLKIQPAELGDSAVYLCASSYGTGPNEQFFGPGTRLTVL.

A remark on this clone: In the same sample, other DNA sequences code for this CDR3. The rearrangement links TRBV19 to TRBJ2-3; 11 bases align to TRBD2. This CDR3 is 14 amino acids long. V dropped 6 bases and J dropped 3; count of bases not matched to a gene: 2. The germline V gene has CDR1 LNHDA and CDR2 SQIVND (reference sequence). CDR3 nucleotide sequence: TGTGCCAGTAGGACTAGCGGGATAACAGATACGCAGTATTTT. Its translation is CASRTSGITDTQYF.